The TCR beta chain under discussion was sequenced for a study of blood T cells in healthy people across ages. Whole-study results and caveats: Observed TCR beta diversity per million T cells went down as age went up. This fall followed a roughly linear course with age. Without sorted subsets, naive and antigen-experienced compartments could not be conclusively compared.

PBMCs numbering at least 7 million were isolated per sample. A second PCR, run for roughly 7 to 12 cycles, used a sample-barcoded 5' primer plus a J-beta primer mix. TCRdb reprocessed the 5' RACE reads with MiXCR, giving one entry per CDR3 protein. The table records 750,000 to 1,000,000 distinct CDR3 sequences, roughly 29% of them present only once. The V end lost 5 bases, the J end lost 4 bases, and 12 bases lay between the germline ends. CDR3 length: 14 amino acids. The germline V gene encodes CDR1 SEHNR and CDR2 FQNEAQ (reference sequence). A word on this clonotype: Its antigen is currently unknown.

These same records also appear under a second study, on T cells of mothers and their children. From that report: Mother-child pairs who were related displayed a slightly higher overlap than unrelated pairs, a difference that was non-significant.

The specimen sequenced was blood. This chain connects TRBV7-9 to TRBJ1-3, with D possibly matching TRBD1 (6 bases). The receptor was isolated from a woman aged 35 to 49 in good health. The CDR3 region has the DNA TGTGCCAGCAGCGAAACAGGGACAGGAAACACCATATATTTT. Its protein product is CASSETGTGNTIYF.